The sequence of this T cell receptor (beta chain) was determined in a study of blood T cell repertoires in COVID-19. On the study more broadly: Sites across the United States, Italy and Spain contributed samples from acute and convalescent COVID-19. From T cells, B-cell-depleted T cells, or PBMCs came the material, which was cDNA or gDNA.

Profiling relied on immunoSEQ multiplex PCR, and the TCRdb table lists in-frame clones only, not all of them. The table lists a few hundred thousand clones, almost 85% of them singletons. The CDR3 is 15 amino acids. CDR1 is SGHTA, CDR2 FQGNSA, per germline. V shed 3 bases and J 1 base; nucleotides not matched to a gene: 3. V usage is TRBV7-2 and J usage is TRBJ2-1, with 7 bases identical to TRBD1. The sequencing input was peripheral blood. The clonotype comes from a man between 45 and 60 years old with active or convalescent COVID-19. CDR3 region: CASSFRDRSYNEQFF. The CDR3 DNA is TGTGCCAGCAGCTTCCGGGACAGATCCTACAATGAGCAGTTCTTC.